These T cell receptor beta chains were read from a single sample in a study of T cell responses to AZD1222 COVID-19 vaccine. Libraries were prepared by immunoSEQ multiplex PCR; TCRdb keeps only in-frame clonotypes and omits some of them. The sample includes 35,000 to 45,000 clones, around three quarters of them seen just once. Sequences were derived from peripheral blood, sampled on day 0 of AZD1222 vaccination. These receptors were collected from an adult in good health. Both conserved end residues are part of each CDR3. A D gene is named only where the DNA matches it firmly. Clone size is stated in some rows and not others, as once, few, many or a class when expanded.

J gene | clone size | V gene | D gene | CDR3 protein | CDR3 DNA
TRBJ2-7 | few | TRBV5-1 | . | CASSLARSSYEQYF | TGCGCCAGCAGCTTGGCCCGCAGCTCCTACGAGCAGTACTTC
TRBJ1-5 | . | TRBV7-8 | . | CASSSLQGFSNQPQHF | TGTGCCAGCAGCTCACTCCAGGGTTTCAGCAATCAGCCCCAGCATTTT
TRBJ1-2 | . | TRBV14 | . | CASSQVAGANYGYTF | TGTGCCAGCAGCCAAGTGGCGGGGGCTAACTATGGCTACACCTTC
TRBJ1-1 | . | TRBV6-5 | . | CASRLYRNTEAFF | TGTGCCAGCAGACTATACAGGAACACTGAAGCTTTCTTT
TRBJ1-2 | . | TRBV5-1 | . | CASSLGERYGYTF | TGCGCCAGCAGCTTGGGAGAGCGATATGGCTACACCTTC
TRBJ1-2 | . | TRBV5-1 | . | CASSLSDSDYGYTF | TGCGCCAGCAGCTTGTCGGACAGTGACTATGGCTACACCTTC
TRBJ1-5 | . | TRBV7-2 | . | CASSSEWVGQPQHF | TGTGCCAGCAGCTCGGAATGGGTAGGTCAGCCCCAGCATTTT
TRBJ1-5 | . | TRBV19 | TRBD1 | CASSRRTGSNVHSNQPQHF | TGTGCCAGTAGTAGAAGGACAGGGTCAAATGTTCATAGCAATCAGCCCCAGCATTTT
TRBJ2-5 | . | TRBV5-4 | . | CASSPQRAAVGETQYF | TGTGCCAGCAGCCCGCAAAGGGCGGCAGTTGGAGAGACCCAGTACTTC
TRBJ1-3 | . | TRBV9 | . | CASSEQGPIGNTIYF | TGTGCCAGCAGCGAACAGGGTCCTATCGGAAACACCATATATTTT
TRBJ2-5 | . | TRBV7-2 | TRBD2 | CASSLTSMETQYF | TGTGCCAGCAGCTTGACTAGCATGGAGACCCAGTACTTC
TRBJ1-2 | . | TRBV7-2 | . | CASSLGQGTMGYTF | TGTGCCAGCAGCTTAGGGCAGGGAACTATGGGCTACACCTTC
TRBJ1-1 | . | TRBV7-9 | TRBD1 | CASSLVTGGPNTEAFF | TGTGCCAGCAGCTTAGTTACAGGGGGACCGAACACTGAAGCTTTCTTT
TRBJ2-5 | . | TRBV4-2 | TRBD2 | CASSQGSWEPAGGVGEIQYF | TGTGCCAGCAGCCAAGGGTCGTGGGAACCAGCGGGGGGCGTGGGAGAGATCCAGTACTTC
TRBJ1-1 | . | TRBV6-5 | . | CASRGRGGSTEAFF | TGTGCCAGCAGGGGGCGAGGGGGGTCCACTGAAGCTTTCTTT
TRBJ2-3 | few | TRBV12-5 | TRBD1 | CASGLTGQGADTQYF | TGTGCTAGTGGTTTGACGGGACAGGGGGCAGATACGCAGTATTTT
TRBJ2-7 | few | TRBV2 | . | CASSPQGGPYEQYF | TGTGCCAGCAGCCCTCAGGGGGGTCCCTACGAGCAGTACTTC
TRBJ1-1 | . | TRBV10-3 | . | CATAGPDLNTEAFF | TGTGCCACTGCGGGACCAGACTTGAACACTGAAGCTTTCTTT
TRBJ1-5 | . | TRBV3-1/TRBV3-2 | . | CASSQGEQPQHF | TGTGCCAGCAGCCAAGGCGAACAGCCCCAGCATTTT
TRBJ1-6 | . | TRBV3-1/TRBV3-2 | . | CASSQGGGSYNSPLHF | TGTGCCAGCAGCCAAGGGGGGGGGTCCTATAATTCACCCCTCCACTTT
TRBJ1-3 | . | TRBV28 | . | CASSFSGRLISGNTIYF | TGTGCCAGCAGTTTTAGCGGCCGGTTAATTTCTGGAAACACCATATATTTT
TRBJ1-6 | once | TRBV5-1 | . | CASSLDSRGLGSPLHF | TGCGCCAGCAGCTTGGACAGCCGGGGCCTGGGGTCACCCCTCCACTTT
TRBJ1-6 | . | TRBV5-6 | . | CASSLGLPSYNSPLHF | TGTGCCAGCAGCTTGGGGCTCCCGTCCTATAATTCACCCCTCCACTTT
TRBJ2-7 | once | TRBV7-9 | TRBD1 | CASSSGTGGSAPAYF | TGTGCCAGCAGCTCAGGGACAGGGGGCTCGGCTCCAGCCTACTTC
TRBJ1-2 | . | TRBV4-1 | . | CASSQDEGYRSRSNYGYTF | TGCGCCAGCAGCCAAGATGAAGGTTATAGAAGCAGATCCAACTATGGCTACACCTTC
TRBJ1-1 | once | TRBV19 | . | CASIRQGTMTEAFF | TGTGCCAGTATAAGGCAGGGAACGATGACTGAAGCTTTCTTT
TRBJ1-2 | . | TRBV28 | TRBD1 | CASSLRDRGGYTF | TGTGCCAGCAGTCTCCGGGACAGGGGTGGCTACACCTTC
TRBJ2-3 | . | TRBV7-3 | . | CASSSREGGTDTQYF | TGTGCCAGCAGCTCCAGGGAAGGGGGCACAGATACGCAGTATTTT
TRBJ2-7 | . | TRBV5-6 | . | CASSLVGDEQYF | TGTGCCAGCAGCTTGGTAGGGGACGAGCAGTACTTC
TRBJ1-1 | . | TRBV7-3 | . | CASSFDRINTEAFF | TGTGCCAGCAGCTTTGACAGAATTAACACTGAAGCTTTCTTT
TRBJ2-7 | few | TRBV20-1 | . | CSARLEYEQYF | TGCAGTGCTAGACTAGAATACGAGCAGTACTTC
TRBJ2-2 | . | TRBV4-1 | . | CASSQDRANTGELFF | TGCGCCAGCAGCCAAGATCGAGCTAACACCGGGGAGCTGTTTTTT
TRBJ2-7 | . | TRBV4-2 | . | CASSLDSSYEQYF | TGTGCCAGCAGCTTAGACAGCTCCTACGAGCAGTACTTC
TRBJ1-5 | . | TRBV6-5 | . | CASSYDPQVQPQHF | TGTGCCAGCAGTTACGACCCCCAGGTTCAGCCCCAGCATTTT
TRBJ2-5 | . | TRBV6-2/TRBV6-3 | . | CASSYGQETQYF | TGTGCCAGCAGTTATGGCCAAGAGACCCAGTACTTC
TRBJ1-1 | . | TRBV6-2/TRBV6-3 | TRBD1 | CASSYLQGHSTEAFF | TGTGCCAGCAGTTACTTACAGGGGCACAGCACTGAAGCTTTCTTT
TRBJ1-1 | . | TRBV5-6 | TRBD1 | CASSRGQLNTEAFF | TGTGCCAGCAGCCGGGGACAGTTGAACACTGAAGCTTTCTTT
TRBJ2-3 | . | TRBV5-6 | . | CASSFGQSTDTQYF | TGTGCCAGCAGCTTCGGTCAGAGCACAGATACGCAGTATTTT
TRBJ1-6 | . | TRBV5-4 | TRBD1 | CASSFGTGKNSPLHF | TGTGCCAGCAGCTTTGGGACAGGGAAGAATTCACCCCTCCACTTT
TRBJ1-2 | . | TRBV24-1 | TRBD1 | CATSESPGTGSDGYTF | TGTGCCACCAGTGAGTCACCCGGGACAGGGAGTGATGGCTACACCTTC
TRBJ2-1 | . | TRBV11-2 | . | CASSHLEFIDNEQFF | TGTGCCAGCAGCCACCTAGAGTTTATAGACAATGAGCAGTTCTTC
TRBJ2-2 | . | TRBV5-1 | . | CASSSYSNTGELFF | TGCGCCAGCAGCTCTTACTCAAACACCGGGGAGCTGTTTTTT
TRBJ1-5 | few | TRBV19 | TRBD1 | CASSITSTGNQPQHF | TGTGCCAGTAGTATCACTTCGACAGGGAATCAGCCCCAGCATTTT
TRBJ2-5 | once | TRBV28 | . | CASSLSWEETQYF | TGTGCCAGCAGTTTGAGTTGGGAGGAGACCCAGTACTTC
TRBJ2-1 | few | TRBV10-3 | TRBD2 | CAISEPSGGNLGGSYNEQFF | TGTGCCATCAGTGAGCCTAGCGGGGGTAACCTCGGGGGCTCCTACAATGAGCAGTTCTTC
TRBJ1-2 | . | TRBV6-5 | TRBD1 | CASSTTGVGNYGYTF | TGTGCCAGCTCCACGACAGGGGTCGGGAACTATGGCTACACCTTC
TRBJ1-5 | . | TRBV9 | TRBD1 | CASSQGAGNQPQHF | TGTGCCAGCAGTCAGGGGGCAGGCAATCAGCCCCAGCATTTT
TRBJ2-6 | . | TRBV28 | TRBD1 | CASSLEGAIGANVLTF | TGTGCCAGCAGCCTTGAGGGGGCTATCGGGGCCAACGTCCTGACTTTC
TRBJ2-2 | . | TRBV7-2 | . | CASSLFLVSRVEAGELFF | TGTGCCAGCAGCTTATTTCTGGTCAGCAGGGTCGAGGCCGGGGAGCTGTTTTTT
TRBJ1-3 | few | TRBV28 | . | CASSLLGLNTIYF | TGTGCCAGCAGTTTATTAGGGCTCAACACCATATATTTT
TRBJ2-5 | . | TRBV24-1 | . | CATSRGARETQYF | TGTGCCACCAGTCGGGGCGCCCGGGAGACCCAGTACTTC